This T cell receptor (beta chain) appears in the sequencing data of a study of vaccination effects on CD4 cells after COVID-19. Study-wide context: Samples collected post-vaccine were obtained a median of 72 days after the second dose. Study-level results: Clones that were induced by infection or by vaccine showed marked contraction late after vaccination. Nearly all vaccine-induced clones in healthy recipients recognized only SARS-CoV-2.

This CDR3 spans 14 amino acids. Concerning this clone: Its target is not known.

Antigen-specific CD4+ T cell clonotypes were called by their expansion after viral peptide-pool culture in ViraFEST. Researchers isolated CD4+ T cells once less than 13 days of culture had elapsed. All participants had two doses of either the BNT162b2 or mRNA-1273 vaccine. This table comes from immunoSEQ multiplex PCR, and its TCRdb copy is limited to in-frame clones, with some not included. This repertoire shows about 35,000 clones, around 80% found once; its top ten account for about 1.6%. This chain connects TRBV21-1 to TRBJ2-5. TRBV21-1 is a known pseudogene. This material consisted of CD4+ T cells from PBMCs cultured with HCoV-NL63 spike peptides, taken after COVID-19 vaccination. This receptor was obtained from a human donor who received a COVID-19 vaccine. Some clones in this sample may be carry-over from other donors' samples. The CDR3, as DNA: TGTGCCAGCAGCAAACCTAAGGGACGAGAGACCCAGTACTTC. Translated, it gives CASSKPKGRETQYF.